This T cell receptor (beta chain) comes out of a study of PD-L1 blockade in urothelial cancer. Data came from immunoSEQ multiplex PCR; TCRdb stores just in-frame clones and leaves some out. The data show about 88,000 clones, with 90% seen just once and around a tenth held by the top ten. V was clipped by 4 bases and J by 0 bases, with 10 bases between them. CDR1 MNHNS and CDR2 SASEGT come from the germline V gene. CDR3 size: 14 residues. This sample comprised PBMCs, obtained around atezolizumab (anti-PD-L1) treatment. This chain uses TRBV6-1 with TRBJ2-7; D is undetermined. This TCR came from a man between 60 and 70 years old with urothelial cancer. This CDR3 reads CASSVTEYSYEQYF. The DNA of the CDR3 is TGTGCCAGCAGTGTGACTGAATACTCCTACGAGCAGTACTTC.